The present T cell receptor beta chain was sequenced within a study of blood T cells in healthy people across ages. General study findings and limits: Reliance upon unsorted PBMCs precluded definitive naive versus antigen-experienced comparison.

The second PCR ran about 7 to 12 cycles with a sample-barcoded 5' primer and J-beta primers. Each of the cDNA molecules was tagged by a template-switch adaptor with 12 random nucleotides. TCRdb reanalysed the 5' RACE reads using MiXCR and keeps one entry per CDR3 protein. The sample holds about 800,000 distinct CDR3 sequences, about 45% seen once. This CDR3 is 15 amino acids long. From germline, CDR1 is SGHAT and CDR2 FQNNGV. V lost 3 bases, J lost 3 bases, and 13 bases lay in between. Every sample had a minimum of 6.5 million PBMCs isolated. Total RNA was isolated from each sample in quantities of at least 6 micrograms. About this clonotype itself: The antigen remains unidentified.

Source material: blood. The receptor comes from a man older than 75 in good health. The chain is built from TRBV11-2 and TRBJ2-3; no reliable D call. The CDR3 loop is CASSLNSAITDTQYF. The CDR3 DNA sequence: TGTGCCAGCAGCTTGAATTCGGCGATTACAGATACGCAGTATTTT.